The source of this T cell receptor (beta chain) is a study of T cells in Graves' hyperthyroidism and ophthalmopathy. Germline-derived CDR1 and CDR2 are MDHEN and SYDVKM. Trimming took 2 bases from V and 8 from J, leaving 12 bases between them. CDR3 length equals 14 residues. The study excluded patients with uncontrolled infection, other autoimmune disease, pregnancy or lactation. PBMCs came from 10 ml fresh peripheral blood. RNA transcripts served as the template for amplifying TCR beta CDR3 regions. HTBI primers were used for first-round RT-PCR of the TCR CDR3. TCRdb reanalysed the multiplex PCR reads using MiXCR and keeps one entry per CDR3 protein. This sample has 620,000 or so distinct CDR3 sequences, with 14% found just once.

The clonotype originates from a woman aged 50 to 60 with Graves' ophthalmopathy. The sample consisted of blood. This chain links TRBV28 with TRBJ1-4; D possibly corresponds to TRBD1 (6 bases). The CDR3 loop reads CASSLLQGAEKLFF. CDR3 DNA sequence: TGTGCCAGCAGTTTACTACAGGGCGCAGAAAAACTGTTTTTT.